This is a list of T cell receptor beta chains from one sample in a study of shared clonotypes between healthy human individuals. Generated by immunoSEQ multiplex PCR, the TCRdb table keeps only in-frame clones and is missing some. The sample carries some 350,000 clones, around 74% recorded once. The sequencing input was memory CD4+ T cells sorted from blood. The source of these receptors is a man aged 30-40 years in good health. The CDR3 runs from the conserved cysteine through the conserved F or W. The D gene is left open where the match is weak. Only some rows state a clone size, as once, few, many or a class for expanded clones.

CDR3 length | J gene | clone size | V gene | D gene | CDR3 DNA | CDR3 protein
12 | TRBJ2-5 | . | TRBV6-6 | . | TGTGCCAGCAGTTACTCGAGGGAGACCCAGTACTTC | CASSYSRETQYF
16 | TRBJ2-2 | . | TRBV10-1 | TRBD2 | TGCGCCAGCAGTCAGAGCGGGAGGGCGTACACCGGGGAGCTGTTTTTT | CASSQSGRAYTGELFF
14 | TRBJ2-1 | . | TRBV2 | TRBD2 | TGTGCCAGCAGGGGGGTTGGGAGGGGAGATGAGCAGTTCTTC | CASRGVGRGDEQFF
16 | TRBJ2-2 | . | TRBV18 | TRBD2 | TGTGCCAGCTCACCTTGGGAGGGGACCAACACCGGGGAGCTGTTTTTT | CASSPWEGTNTGELFF
16 | TRBJ1-3 | . | TRBV6-1 | . | TGTGCCAGCAGTGTCGCTCAGGGGTACTCTGGAAACACCATATATTTT | CASSVAQGYSGNTIYF
15 | TRBJ2-7 | . | TRBV11-2 | . | TGTGCCAGCAGCTTAGAACGGGAGCGGTTTGGCGAGCAGTACTTC | CASSLERERFGEQYF
15 | TRBJ2-5 | . | TRBV11-2 | . | TGTGCCAGCAGCTTAGATAGAGTGGTTGGAAAGACCCAGTACTTC | CASSLDRVVGKTQYF
15 | TRBJ2-1 | . | TRBV14 | TRBD2 | TGTGCCAGCAGCCAATTGACTAGCGGAAACAATGAGCAGTTCTTC | CASSQLTSGNNEQFF
13 | TRBJ2-2 | many | TRBV6-6 | . | TGTGCCAGCAGGGACTCGAACACCGGGGAGCTGTTTTTT | CASRDSNTGELFF
18 | TRBJ2-1 | . | TRBV28 | TRBD2 | TGTGCCAGCGCCGTACTAGCGGGAGGGCCAAGCTCCTACAATGAGCAGTTCTTC | CASAVLAGGPSSYNEQFF
14 | TRBJ2-5 | . | TRBV18 | . | TGTGCCAGCTCACCACCAACCCGGCGGGAGACCCAGTACTTC | CASSPPTRRETQYF
12 | TRBJ2-5 | few | TRBV5-1 | . | TGCGCCAGCAGTTTGGTCTTGGAGACCCAGTACTTC | CASSLVLETQYF
14 | TRBJ2-3 | many | TRBV2 | TRBD2 | TGTGCCAGCAGGCAAGCGGGAATTACAGATACGCAGTATTTT | CASRQAGITDTQYF
13 | TRBJ2-3 | many | TRBV7-9 | . | TGTGCCGCCCGGGTGAGGCAGACAGATACGCAGTATTTT | CAARVRQTDTQYF
14 | TRBJ2-5 | . | TRBV10-3 | . | TGTGCCACCTCTCCTATTGGGGGCCAAGAGACCCAGTACTTC | CATSPIGGQETQYF
15 | TRBJ2-3 | . | TRBV6-4 | TRBD1 | TGTGCCAGCAGTGACGGGGGGACAGGGACAGATACGCAGTATTTT | CASSDGGTGTDTQYF
15 | TRBJ2-1 | . | TRBV11-2 | . | TGTGCCAGCAGCTTACCCAGCAGGGCCGGCAATGAGCAGTTCTTC | CASSLPSRAGNEQFF
15 | TRBJ1-3 | many | TRBV9 | . | TGTGCCAGCAGCGTAGGAGGTTACTCTGGAAACACCATATATTTT | CASSVGGYSGNTIYF
12 | TRBJ2-1 | few | TRBV5-6 | . | TGTGCCAGCTATCGCGGCTACAATGAGCAGTTCTTC | CASYRGYNEQFF
16 | TRBJ2-1 | few | TRBV27 | TRBD2 | TGTGCCAGCAGTTTGGAGGGGGTAGCGGGAGGCAATGAGCAGTTCTTC | CASSLEGVAGGNEQFF
11 | TRBJ1-1 | . | TRBV5-5 | . | TGTGCCAGCAGCTTGAACACTGAAGCTTTCTTT | CASSLNTEAFF
15 | TRBJ2-1 | . | TRBV27 | . | TGTGCCAGCAGTTTATTTGCGGGTGGCTACAATGAGCAGTTCTTC | CASSLFAGGYNEQFF